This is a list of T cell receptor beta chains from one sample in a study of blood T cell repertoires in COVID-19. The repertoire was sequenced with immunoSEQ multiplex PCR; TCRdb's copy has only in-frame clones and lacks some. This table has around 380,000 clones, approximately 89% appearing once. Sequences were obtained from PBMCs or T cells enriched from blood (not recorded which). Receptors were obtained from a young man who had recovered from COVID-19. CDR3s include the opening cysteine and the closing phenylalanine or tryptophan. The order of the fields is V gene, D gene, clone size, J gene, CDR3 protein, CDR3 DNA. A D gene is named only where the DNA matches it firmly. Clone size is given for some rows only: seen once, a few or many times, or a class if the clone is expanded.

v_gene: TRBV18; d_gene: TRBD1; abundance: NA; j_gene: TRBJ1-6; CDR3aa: CASSPVRTGGNSPLHF; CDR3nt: TGTGCCAGCTCACCAGTTAGGACAGGGGGTAATTCACCCCTCCACTTT
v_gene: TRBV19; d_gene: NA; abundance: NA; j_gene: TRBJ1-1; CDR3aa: CASRAGGNTEAFF; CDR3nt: TGTGCCAGTAGGGCAGGTGGGAACACTGAAGCTTTCTTT
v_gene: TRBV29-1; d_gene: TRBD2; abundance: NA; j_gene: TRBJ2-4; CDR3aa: CSVVSSGGNIQYF; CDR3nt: TGCAGCGTTGTGTCTAGCGGGGGAAACATTCAGTACTTC
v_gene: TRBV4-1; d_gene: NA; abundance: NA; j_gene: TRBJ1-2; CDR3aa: CASSQDEGQTHNYGYTF; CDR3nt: TGCGCCAGCAGCCAAGACGAGGGACAAACCCATAACTATGGCTACACCTTC
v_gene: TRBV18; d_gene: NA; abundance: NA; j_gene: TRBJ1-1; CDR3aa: CASSSGQGNTEAFF; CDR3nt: TGTGCCAGCTCATCGGGTCAGGGGAACACTGAAGCTTTCTTT
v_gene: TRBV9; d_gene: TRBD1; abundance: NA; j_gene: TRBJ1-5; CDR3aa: CASSVALNRGTANQPQHF; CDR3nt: TGTGCCAGCAGCGTAGCTTTAAATAGGGGGACAGCCAATCAGCCCCAGCATTTT
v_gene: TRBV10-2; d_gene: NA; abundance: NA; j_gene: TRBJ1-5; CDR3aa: CASSEEGVKPQHF; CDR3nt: TGCGCCAGCAGTGAAGAGGGAGTCAAGCCCCAGCATTTT
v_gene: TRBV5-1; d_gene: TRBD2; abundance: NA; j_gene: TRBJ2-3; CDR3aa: CASSWTSGGATDTQYF; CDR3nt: TGCGCCAGCAGCTGGACTAGCGGGGGGGCAACAGATACGCAGTATTTT
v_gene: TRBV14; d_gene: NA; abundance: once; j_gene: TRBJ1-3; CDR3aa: CASRATGFSGNTIYF; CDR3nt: TGTGCCAGCAGGGCTACAGGGTTCTCTGGAAACACCATATATTTT
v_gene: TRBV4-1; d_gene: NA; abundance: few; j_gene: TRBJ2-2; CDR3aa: CASRDSTVTGELFF; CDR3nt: TGCGCCAGCAGAGACAGTACGGTCACCGGGGAGCTGTTTTTT
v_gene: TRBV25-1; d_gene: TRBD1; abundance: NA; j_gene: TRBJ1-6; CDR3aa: CASSEQGKNSPLHF; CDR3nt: TGTGCCAGCAGCGAACAGGGGAAAAATTCACCCCTCCACTTT
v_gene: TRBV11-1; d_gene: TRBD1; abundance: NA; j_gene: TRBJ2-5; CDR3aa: CASSLGQGSQETQYF; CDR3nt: TGTGCCAGCAGCTTAGGACAGGGGTCCCAAGAGACCCAGTACTTC
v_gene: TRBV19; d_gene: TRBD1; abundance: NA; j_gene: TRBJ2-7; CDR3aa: CASSMDRGYEQYF; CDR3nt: TGTGCCAGTAGTATGGACAGGGGCTACGAGCAGTACTTC
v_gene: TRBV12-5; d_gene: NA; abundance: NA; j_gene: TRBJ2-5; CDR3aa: CASGKRGETQYF; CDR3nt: TGTGCTAGTGGAAAACGGGGGGAGACCCAGTACTTC
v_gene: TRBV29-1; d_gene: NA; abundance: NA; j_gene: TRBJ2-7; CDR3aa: CSVRQDSYEQYF; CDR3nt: TGCAGCGTTCGTCAGGACTCCTACGAGCAGTACTTC
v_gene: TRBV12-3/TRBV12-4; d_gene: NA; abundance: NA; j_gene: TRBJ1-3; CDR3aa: CASRGRGPGTIYF; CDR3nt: TGTGCCAGCAGGGGGCGGGGGCCCGGCACCATATATTTT
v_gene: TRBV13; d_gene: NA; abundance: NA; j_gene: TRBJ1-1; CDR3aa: CASSLAGFTEAFF; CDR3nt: TGTGCCAGCAGCTTGGCAGGGTTCACTGAAGCTTTCTTT